Below, one TCR beta chain is given with its context. Its antigen is as yet unknown. Germline-derived CDR1 and CDR2 are MDHEN and SYDVKM. The CDR3 covers 15 residues. This entry comes from a study of cytomegalovirus exposure and HLA in healthy donors. Study results and limitations: Presence/absence analyses supposed approximately even sequencing depth among donors.

The PCR had 60 Vbeta and 13 Jbeta primers. Profiled with immunoSEQ multiplex PCR; TCRdb holds only in-frame clones, not every one. The sample holds around 190,000 clones, roughly 80% seen once. This receptor was obtained from a woman in her 30s in good health and CMV-seronegative. The chain couples TRBV28 to TRBJ2-5, with a weak D call TRBD1 (6 bases). The DNA matches TRBJ2-7 better at its end, which makes the J call doubtful. Sample: PBMCs. CDR3 loop: CASSLSEGVPYEQYF. The CDR3 DNA follows: TGTGCCAGCAGTTTATCCGAGGGGGTTCCCTACGAGCAGTACTTC.